These 11 T cell receptor beta chains originate from one sample sequenced in a study of blood T cell repertoires in COVID-19. Sequencing was performed with immunoSEQ multiplex PCR; in TCRdb, only in-frame clones are kept and a portion is missing. This sample carries some 66,000 clones, approximately 91% of them seen once, and the ten largest clones take about 7.9%. The sample was peripheral blood. The receptors originated from a human donor in a cohort sampled during active COVID-19.

Only one count was recorded for this clone. The V gene is TRBV6-5, the J gene TRBJ1-3; D not certain. Germline V gene lookup returns CDR1 MNHEY and CDR2 SVGAGI. V was shortened by 0 bases and J by 0 bases, with 6 bases between the two germline ends. The CDR3 consists of 15 residues. The CDR3 sequence: CASSYSRYSGNTIYF. The CDR3 DNA reads as TGTGCCAGCAGTTACTCGCGTTACTCTGGAAACACCATATATTTT.

This chain uses TRBV15 with TRBJ2-5, with 7 bases aligning to TRBD2. This CDR3 is built from 15 residues. The germline V gene has CDR1 LNHNV and CDR2 YYDKDF (reference sequence). The ends lost 0 bases at V and 5 bases at J; junction bases unmatched: 6. CDR3 sequence reads: CATSRDGGVMETQYF. CDR3 nucleotide sequence: TGTGCCACCAGCAGAGATGGGGGGGTCATGGAGACCCAGTACTTC. The variable domain in full, completed from reference TRBV15 and TRBJ2-5, reads DAMVIQNPRYQVTQFGKPVTLSCSQTLNHNVMYWYQQKSSQAPKLLFHYYDKDFNNEADTPDNFQSRRPNTSFCFLDIRSPGLGDTAMYLCATSRDGGVMETQYFGPGTRLLVL.

This clone has a single count. The CDR3 loop is CASTYRGQGSYEQYF. The CDR3 nucleotides are TGTGCCAGCACCTACAGGGGACAGGGGTCCTACGAGCAGTACTTC. This sequence joins TRBV6-5 and TRBJ2-7; 10 bases are shared with TRBD1. V was clipped by 7 bases and J by 1 base; unmatched bases: 7. The germline V gene has CDR1 MNHEY and CDR2 SVGAGI. The CDR3 has 15 residues.

The rearrangement uses TRBV5-8 and TRBJ1-3, with no clear D. This CDR3 is built from 15 residues. Germline V gene data show CDR1 as SGHTS and CDR2 as YDEGEE. V was clipped by 0 bases and J by 2 bases, with 9 bases between them. The chain's CDR3 is CASSLVLGAGNTIYF. The CDR3 region has the DNA TGTGCCAGCAGCTTGGTCCTGGGAGCTGGAAACACCATATATTTT.

The chain carries TRBV4-3 and TRBJ1-1; D call uncertain. This CDR3 has 14 amino acids. Germline CDR1 and CDR2: LGHNA and YSLEER. With 4 bases removed from V and 4 bases from J, the gap between germline ends came to 13 bases. The CDR3 here is CASSPYRESTEAFF. The CDR3, as DNA: TGCGCCAGCAGCCCCTACCGCGAGAGCACTGAAGCTTTCTTT.

DNA of the CDR3: TGTGCCTGGGGGACAAATAGCAATCAGCCCCAGCATTTT. Translated, it gives CAWGTNSNQPQHF. The J gene is TRBJ1-5, the V gene TRBV30; weak D call: TRBD1 (6 bases). The CDR3 is 13 amino acids. Germline CDR1 reads GTSNPN; CDR2 reads SVGIG (reference sequence). The ends were cut back, 5 bases at V and 0 bases at J, with 8 bases in the middle.

V gene TRBV2 combines with J gene TRBJ2-7; D perhaps matches TRBD2 (7 bases). The CDR3 contains 15 residues. V was cut by 7 bases and J by 4 bases, with 20 bases left in between. From germline, CDR1 is SNHLY and CDR2 FYNNEI. The CDR3 loop is CASNHEGGGRYEQYF. The CDR3 DNA reads as TGTGCCAGCAACCACGAAGGGGGGGGACGGTACGAGCAGTACTTC.

J is TRBJ2-5 and V is TRBV11-3, with 9 bases aligning to TRBD2. Germline loops: CDR1 SGHNT, CDR2 YENEEA. V trimming: 5 bases; J trimming: 5 bases; junction bases outside the gene matches: 9. CDR3 length: 15 amino acids. CDR3 sequence reads: CASSRFSGGGETQYF. CDR3 nucleotides: TGTGCCAGCAGCCGTTTTAGCGGGGGAGGGGAGACCCAGTACTTC.

V is TRBV4-1 and J is TRBJ1-5; perhaps TRBD1 as D (5 bases). Germline V gene lookup returns CDR1 MGHRA and CDR2 YSYEKL. This CDR3 is built from 15 residues. V was cut by 0 bases and J by 5 bases, with 11 bases left in between. The CDR3 coding sequence is TGCGCCAGCAGCCAAGACCTAGACAGCGATCAGCCCCAGCATTTT. As protein: CASSQDLDSDQPQHF.

The chain recombines TRBV11-2 with TRBJ1-5, with D unresolved. CDR1 and CDR2 from the germline V gene are SGHAT and FQNNGV. The CDR3 sequence is 14 residues long. The V gene lost 4 bases and the J gene lost 1 base, with 8 bases spanning the gap. CDR3 sequence: CASSYLGSNQPQHF. The CDR3 nucleotides read TGTGCCAGCAGCTACCTCGGGAGCAATCAGCCCCAGCATTTT.

This chain joins TRBV4-2 and TRBJ2-7, with 8 bases matching TRBD2. CDR1 and CDR2 from the germline V gene are LGHNA and YNFKEQ. This CDR3 region has 15 residues. Germline trimming cut 1 base from V and 2 bases from J; bases unmatched to any gene: 4. The CDR3 sequence is CASSQVTSATYEQYF. In DNA, the CDR3 is TGTGCCAGCAGCCAAGTGACTAGCGCTACCTACGAGCAGTACTTC.